The present TCR beta chain was sequenced within a study of CDR3 diversity in severe acne. TCRdb recomputed calls from the PCR reads with MiXCR, one row per CDR3 protein. The data hold roughly 100,000 distinct CDR3 sequences, with more than 45% observed a single time. V lost 6 bases and J lost 4; bases outside the gene matches: 13. This CDR3 comprises 15 residues. CDR1 is SQVTM and CDR2 is ANQGSEA in the germline V gene. V gene TRBV29-1 combines with J gene TRBJ1-2, with 8 bases aligning to TRBD1. The sequence was obtained from a male donor with acne. The sample taken for sequencing was blood. As DNA, the CDR3 is TGCAGCGTCGGCCTAGACAGGGGTGTCCCCTATGGCTACACCTTC. Translating gives CSVGLDRGVPYGYTF.